Listed below are T cell receptor beta chains from one sample, sequenced in a study of T cell repertoires in cytomegalovirus infection. TCRdb redid the calling of the reads with MiXCR, one entry per CDR3 protein. The sample holds more than 350,000 distinct CDR3 sequences, approximately 30% seen once. The specimen sequenced was PBMCs. The origin of the receptors is a human donor in good health (CMV status not recorded). Some clones in this sample may be carry-over from other donors' samples. The CDR3 runs from the conserved cysteine through the conserved F or W. Each record gives: V gene, D gene, J gene, clone size, CDR3 protein, CDR3 DNA. The D gene is left open where the match is weak. Size values are once, few and many counts, or a class for expanded clones, and some rows have none.

TRBV7-9,TRBD2,TRBJ2-5,many,CASSLAERGGRETQYF,TGTGCCAGCAGCTTAGCTGAACGGGGGGGCCGAGAGACCCAGTACTTC
TRBV29-1,TRBD1,TRBJ2-7,NA,CSIRDRTYEQYF,TGCAGCATCCGGGACAGGACCTACGAGCAGTACTTC
TRBV11-3,NA,TRBJ1-4,few,CASSLDEGRGPEKLFF,TGTGCCAGCAGCTTAGACGAGGGGAGGGGACCTGAAAAACTGTTTTTT
TRBV6-6,TRBD1,TRBJ2-7,many,CASNPDRVFIDEQYF,TGTGCCAGCAACCCAGACAGGGTTTTCATCGACGAGCAGTACTTC
TRBV19,TRBD1,TRBJ1-2,NA,CASRGQGSSYGYTF,TGTGCCAGTAGGGGACAGGGAAGCTCCTATGGCTACACCTTC
TRBV7-6,NA,TRBJ2-7,NA,CASSMGAGSSYEQYF,TGTGCCAGCAGCATGGGGGCAGGATCTTCCTACGAGCAGTACTTC
TRBV6-6,NA,TRBJ2-3,NA,CASSRGSTDTQYF,TGTGCCAGCAGCCGGGGTAGCACAGATACGCAGTATTTT
TRBV10-3,NA,TRBJ1-5,NA,CAISGEDGGNRAQHF,TGTGCCATCAGTGGAGAGGACGGGGGGAATCGGGCCCAGCATTTT
TRBV19,TRBD1,TRBJ1-4,few,CASRDRVNNEKLFF,TGTGCCAGCCGGGACAGGGTCAATAATGAAAAACTGTTTTTT
TRBV12-3/TRBV12-4,NA,TRBJ2-2,NA,CASTHRRHPDTGELFF,TGTGCCAGCACTCACCGGAGACACCCCGACACCGGGGAGCTGTTTTTT
TRBV20-1,TRBD2,TRBJ2-3,NA,CSARGAHSGDTDTQYF,TGCAGTGCTAGAGGAGCCCATAGCGGGGACACAGATACGCAGTATTTT
TRBV6-2/TRBV6-3,NA,TRBJ1-5,NA,CASTQSPGTGNQPQHF,TGTGCCAGCACTCAAAGCCCAGGGACGGGCAATCAGCCCCAGCATTTT
TRBV4-3,TRBD1,TRBJ1-4,NA,CASSQEGGQGVSTNEKLFF,TGCGCCAGCAGCCAAGAAGGAGGACAGGGGGTTTCAACTAATGAAAAACTGTTTTTT
TRBV12-3/TRBV12-4,NA,TRBJ2-7,NA,CASSPYQRPNEQYF,TGTGCCAGCAGCCCATATCAACGGCCTAACGAGCAGTACTTC
TRBV7-2,TRBD1,TRBJ1-6,NA,CASSYRTGSESPLHF,TGTGCCAGCAGCTACCGGACAGGGTCGGAATCACCCCTCCACTTT
TRBV6-1,TRBD1,TRBJ2-7,few,CASRQGILLYEQYF,TGTGCCAGCAGACAGGGGATCCTCCTCTACGAGCAGTACTTC
TRBV7-6,NA,TRBJ2-4,few,CASSSDLGAKNIQYF,TGTGCCAGCAGCTCCGATCTGGGAGCCAAAAACATTCAGTACTTC
TRBV11-1,NA,TRBJ1-1,many,CASMGTTEAFF,TGTGCCAGCATGGGGACCACTGAAGCTTTCTTT
TRBV28,NA,TRBJ2-2,few,CASSFSRVNTGELFF,TGTGCCAGCAGTTTTAGCAGGGTAAACACCGGGGAGCTGTTTTTT
TRBV3-1,NA,TRBJ2-5,NA,CASSSRQAVQETQYF,TGTGCCAGCAGCTCCCGACAGGCCGTCCAAGAGACCCAGTACTTC
TRBV4-3,NA,TRBJ1-2,few,CASSQSIVSGLYGYTF,TGCGCCAGCAGCCAATCAATCGTGTCAGGCTTGTATGGCTACACCTTC
TRBV6-5,NA,TRBJ1-5,many,CASSYSPGGNQPQHF,TGTGCCAGCAGTTATTCCCCGGGAGGCAATCAGCCCCAGCATTTT
TRBV19,NA,TRBJ2-2,NA,CASSHSLATPNGELFF,TGTGCCAGCAGTCACAGTTTAGCGACGCCGAACGGGGAGCTGTTTTTT
TRBV6-1,NA,TRBJ2-7,few,CASSDGTNYEQYF,TGTGCCAGCAGTGATGGGACAAACTACGAGCAGTACTTC
TRBV7-2,NA,TRBJ1-2,many,CASSLTGAKNYGYTF,TGTGCCAGCAGTCTTACGGGGGCGAAGAACTATGGCTACACCTTC
TRBV6-6,NA,TRBJ2-7,NA,CASSGGRNEQYF,TGTGCCAGCAGTGGGGGGAGGAACGAGCAGTACTTC
TRBV7-9,NA,TRBJ2-2,NA,CASRYTRGGASDTGELFF,TGTGCCAGCAGGTACACCCGCGGGGGCGCCTCGGACACCGGGGAGCTGTTTTTT
TRBV6-1,NA,TRBJ1-4,once,CASRGSATNEKLFF,TGTGCCAGCCGTGGGTCGGCAACTAATGAAAAACTGTTTTTT
TRBV7-3,NA,TRBJ1-2,NA,CASSLGGSGPDGYNF,TGTGCCAGCAGCTTAGGGGGCTCCGGACCCGATGGCTACAACTTC
TRBV20-1,TRBD2,TRBJ2-7,NA,CSARAPGLADEQYF,TGCAGTGCTAGAGCTCCGGGACTAGCGGACGAGCAGTACTTC
TRBV7-6,TRBD1,TRBJ2-5,many,CASSQQGPQETQYF,TGTGCCAGCAGCCAACAGGGGCCCCAAGAGACCCAGTACTTC
TRBV20-1,TRBD2,TRBJ2-4,many,CSATGAGGSFLAKNIQYF,TGCAGTGCTACGGGTGCGGGGGGGTCGTTTCTAGCCAAAAACATTCAGTACTTC
TRBV7-9,TRBD1,TRBJ2-7,many,CASLPGGSYEQYF,TGTGCCAGCCTGCCAGGGGGTAGCTACGAGCAGTACTTC
TRBV7-2,NA,TRBJ2-7,medium-sized,CASSSKPGTLSYEQYF,TGTGCCAGCAGCTCAAAACCGGGGACACTATCCTACGAGCAGTACTTC
TRBV7-2,NA,TRBJ2-1,NA,CANSLGVGLGSYNEQFF,TGTGCCAACAGCTTAGGAGTGGGTCTGGGGTCCTACAATGAGCAGTTCTTC
TRBV12-3/TRBV12-4,NA,TRBJ2-7,few,CASSLNPTGFYEQYF,TGTGCCAGCAGTTTGAACCCCACAGGGTTCTACGAGCAGTACTTC
TRBV11-2,TRBD2,TRBJ2-3,few,CASSLSGTKGHGQYF,TGTGCCAGCAGCTTATCCGGGACTAAGGGCCATGGGCAGTATTTT
TRBV7-2,TRBD2,TRBJ2-3,few,CASSPGGAGSDTQYF,TGTGCCAGCAGCCCCGGTGGAGCGGGGTCGGATACGCAGTATTTT
TRBV7-2,TRBD1,TRBJ1-2,few,CASSLTGVVYGYTF,TGTGCCAGCAGCTTGACAGGGGTGGTCTATGGCTACACCTTC
TRBV29-1,TRBD1,TRBJ2-7,NA,CSVAGLGGSYEQYF,TGCAGCGTTGCCGGGTTAGGGGGCAGCTACGAGCAGTACTTC
TRBV7-9,TRBD1,TRBJ1-2,NA,CASTKTADRGLDNYGYTF,TGTGCCAGCACCAAGACGGCGGACAGGGGGCTGGATAACTATGGCTACACCTTC
TRBV7-2,NA,TRBJ2-2,NA,CASSHSGSNTGELFF,TGTGCCAGCAGCCATAGCGGTTCGAACACCGGGGAGCTGTTTTTT
TRBV6-5,NA,TRBJ1-3,many,CASSPDRYSGNTIYF,TGTGCCAGCAGTCCGGATAGGTACTCTGGAAACACCATATATTTT
TRBV7-2,TRBD2,TRBJ2-4,many,CASSSPLIAGPMAKNIQYF,TGTGCCAGCAGTTCCCCCCTCATAGCGGGACCAATGGCCAAAAACATTCAGTACTTC
TRBV7-8,NA,TRBJ2-7,many,CASSLSTGEQYF,TGTGCCAGCAGCTTATCGACCGGCGAGCAGTACTTC
TRBV11-2,TRBD1,TRBJ2-1,once,CASSSVTGGNGINEQFF,TGTGCCAGCAGCTCAGTTACAGGGGGCAACGGCATCAATGAGCAGTTCTTC
TRBV28,NA,TRBJ2-7,many,CASSLGGLYEQYF,TGTGCCAGCAGTTTAGGGGGGCTGTACGAGCAGTACTTC
TRBV5-6,NA,TRBJ2-2,NA,CASSLLSQNTGELFF,TGTGCCAGCAGCTTGCTAAGCCAGAACACCGGGGAGCTGTTTTTT
TRBV2,NA,TRBJ2-5,NA,CASRHPQQYQETQYF,TGTGCCAGCAGGCACCCACAACAGTACCAAGAGACCCAGTACTTC
TRBV27,NA,TRBJ1-2,NA,CASSSIPLRGYTF,TGTGCCAGCAGTTCCATCCCCCTTCGTGGCTACACCTTC
TRBV5-1,NA,TRBJ1-5,few,CASSLGTGPGFSNQPQHF,TGCGCCAGCAGCTTGGGAACAGGTCCCGGTTTCAGCAATCAGCCCCAGCATTTT
TRBV7-9,TRBD1,TRBJ1-5,few,CASSLVQGGLNQPQHF,TGTGCCAGCAGCTTAGTCCAGGGGGGTCTGAATCAGCCCCAGCATTTT
TRBV24-1,NA,TRBJ1-2,NA,CATRPTGNYGYTF,TGTGCCACCAGACCGACCGGTAACTATGGCTACACCTTC
TRBV27,NA,TRBJ1-2,few,CASSHITGILTNYGYTF,TGTGCCAGCAGTCATATTACAGGGATCCTTACTAACTATGGCTACACCTTC
TRBV11-2,TRBD1,TRBJ2-6,many,CASSLDGQGYSGANVLTF,TGTGCCAGCAGCTTAGACGGACAGGGGTACTCTGGGGCCAACGTCCTGACTTTC
TRBV4-2,NA,TRBJ1-4,many,CASSPPTGDNEKLFF,TGTGCCAGCAGCCCCCCGACAGGAGATAATGAAAAACTGTTTTTT
TRBV12-3/TRBV12-4,NA,TRBJ1-5,many,CASRPGGGIRAQPQHF,TGTGCCAGCAGACCTGGGGGGGGCATCCGAGCTCAGCCCCAGCATTTT
TRBV3-1,TRBD1,TRBJ2-3,NA,CASSATGGNTDTQYF,TGTGCCAGCAGCGCAACAGGGGGCAACACAGATACGCAGTATTTT
TRBV24-1,TRBD1,TRBJ2-1,few,CATSDPSTGVGVNEQFF,TGTGCCACCAGTGACCCCTCGACAGGGGTGGGAGTCAATGAGCAGTTCTTC
TRBV6-2/TRBV6-3,NA,TRBJ2-7,NA,CASSSREGVDEQYF,TGTGCCAGCAGTTCCCGAGAGGGCGTCGACGAGCAGTACTTC